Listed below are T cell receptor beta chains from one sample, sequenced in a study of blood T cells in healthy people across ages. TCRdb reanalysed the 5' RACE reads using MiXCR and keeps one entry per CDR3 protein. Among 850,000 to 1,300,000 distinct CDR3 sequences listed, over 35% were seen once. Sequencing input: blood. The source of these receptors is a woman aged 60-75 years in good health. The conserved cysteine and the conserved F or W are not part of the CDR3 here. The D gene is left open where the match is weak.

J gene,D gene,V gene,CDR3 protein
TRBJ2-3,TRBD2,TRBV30,AWGLAGATDTQY
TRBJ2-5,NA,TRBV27,ASSLFGREGETQY
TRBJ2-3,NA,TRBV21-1,ASSPVGKGSDTQY
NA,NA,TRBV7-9,ASSSDRTQDEQY
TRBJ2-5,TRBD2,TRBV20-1,SACPAGVSETQY
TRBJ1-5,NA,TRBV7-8,ASSLGWRQGGNQPQH
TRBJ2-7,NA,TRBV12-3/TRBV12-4,ASSFLGVPYEQY
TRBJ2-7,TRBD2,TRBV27,ASSPAGVREQY
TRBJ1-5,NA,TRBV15,ATSISGPRNQPQH
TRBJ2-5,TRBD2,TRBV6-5,ASSYDAGAGNEQY
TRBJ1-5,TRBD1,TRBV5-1,ASSRDGTANQPQH
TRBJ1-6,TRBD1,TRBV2,ASSEVGTDNSPLH
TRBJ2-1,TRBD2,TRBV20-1,SARPLAGDEETQF
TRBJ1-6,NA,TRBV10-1,ASSEESRHSPLH